This note documents a single T cell receptor (beta chain) sequence. Its specificity is not known. The sample originates from a study of CD8 T cells in ankylosing spondylitis. Study-wide points: Characteristic of ankylosing spondylitis blood, it appeared, was a TCR beta motif comprising several highly homologous variants. Disease-linked clones proved CD8+ and comparatively uncommon in peripheral blood.

In making TCR beta libraries, quantitative 5'-RACE with molecular barcodes was used. TCRdb called the 5' RACE reads again in MiXCR, with one record for every CDR3 protein. The sample lists a few hundred thousand distinct CDR3 sequences, roughly 12% occurring once. CDR1 and CDR2 (germline): SGHRS, YFSETQ. The CDR3 sequence is 14 residues long. V lost 6 bases and J lost 2; bases outside the gene matches: 5. The sequence derives from a male donor with ankylosing spondylitis. This chain links TRBV5-1 with TRBJ2-3; TRBD2 matches 8 bases. The sample was blood, either unsorted or a sorted T cell fraction (not recorded which). CDR3 DNA sequence: TGCGCCAGCACAACGGGAGGGATCACAGATACGCAGTATTTT. This encodes CASTTGGITDTQYF.